This T cell receptor beta chain was sequenced for a study of Ad26.COV2.S vaccination and SARS-CoV-2 variants. Method: immunoSEQ multiplex PCR; TCRdb's copy keeps in-frame clones and lacks some. Of approximately 340,000 clones in the sample, about 90% were seen once. Findings and caveats of the study: After vaccination, reports described spike-specific CD8+ and CD4+ T cell responses as showing substantial breadth. Those who received vaccine or placebo ended up with similar non-spike TCR breadth. Individuals receiving vaccine had higher spike-specific TCR breadth than placebo recipients did.

On this clone: Its target is unknown.

This clonotype was obtained from a human donor who had recovered from COVID-19. The sequencing here drew on peripheral blood, taken after recovery from COVID-19.

CDR3 coding DNA: TGTGCCAGCAGTTTATCGGGACAGGGGGAAGTAAACACCATATATTTT. Protein sequence: CASSLSGQGEVNTIYF. The gene calls are TRBV27 and TRBJ1-3; TRBD1 matches at 11 bases. Trimming cost V 0 bases and J 6 bases; bases outside gene matches: 4. Per germline, CDR1 MNHEY and CDR2 SMNVEV (reference sequence). The CDR3 spans 16 residues.